Below, 25 T cell receptor beta chains from the same sample are listed, as sequenced in a study of PD-1 blockade in classical Hodgkin lymphoma. The protocol was immunoSEQ multiplex PCR, while the TCRdb copy is restricted to in-frame clones and leaves out a portion. The sample shows fewer than 100,000 clones, around 86% of them seen only once. Every one of the patients relapsed after autologous stem cell transplantation (brentuximab vedotin exposure was variable). The sample in question was peripheral blood mononuclear cells (PBMCs), obtained at baseline. The receptors shown here come from a human donor with classical Hodgkin lymphoma.

V usage is TRBV19 and J usage is TRBJ2-1; 8 bases agree with TRBD2. The CDR3 covers 15 residues. Trimming cost V 3 bases and J 2 bases; bases outside gene matches: 3. Germline assignment: CDR1 LNHDA and CDR2 SQIVND (reference sequence). The CDR3 sequence is CASSMGGGTYNEQFF. Written as DNA, the CDR3 is TGTGCCAGTAGTATGGGCGGGGGGACCTACAATGAGCAGTTCTTC.

This clone occurred a few times. The rearrangement links TRBV15 to TRBJ1-2; D uncertain. CDR3 length: 12 amino acids. Deletions cut 8 bases from V and 4 bases from J, with 11 bases between. Germline values: CDR1 LNHNV, CDR2 YYDKDF (reference sequence). CDR3 sequence reads: CATWAAVYGYTF. The DNA for the CDR3 is TGTGCCACCTGGGCAGCCGTCTATGGCTACACCTTC.

The V gene is TRBV7-9, the J gene TRBJ2-7; TRBD2 matches 15 bases. With 5 bases clipped from V and 7 bases from J, the junction kept 9 bases outside the gene matches. CDR3 length equals 16 residues. CDR1 and CDR2 from the germline V gene are SEHNR and FQNEAQ (reference sequence). The CDR3 DNA follows: TGTGCCAGCAGCCCTCGGACTAGCGGGAGGGCGAGTGAGCAGTACTTC. It translates to CASSPRTSGRASEQYF.

The chain links TRBV12-1 to TRBJ2-1; the D segment call TRBD2 is taken from the table without a DNA check. TRBV12-1 is labeled a pseudogene. There are 16 residues in the CDR3. The DNA for the CDR3 is TGTGCCAGCAGCCCCGAAGCGGGACCGTCCTACAATGAGCAGTTCTTC. Its translation: CASSPEAGPSYNEQFF.

The V and J genes are TRBV19 and TRBJ2-5; 12 nucleotides match TRBD2. The V segment lost 11 bases and the J segment 1 base; nucleotides outside the gene matches: 14. CDR3 length: 17 amino acids. Germline V gene sequence: CDR1 LNHDA, CDR2 SQIVND (reference sequence). The CDR3 sequence: CAEPGQGTSGFQETQYF. The CDR3 DNA sequence: TGTGCCGAACCCGGACAGGGGACTAGCGGGTTCCAAGAGACCCAGTACTTC. The whole variable domain, remainder taken from reference TRBV19 and TRBJ2-5, is DGGITQSPKYLFRKEGQNVTLSCEQNLNHDAMYWYRQDPGQGLRLIYYSQIVNDFQKGDIAEGYSVSREKKESFPLTVTSAQKNPTAFYLCAEPGQGTSGFQETQYFGPGTRLLVL.

CDR3 DNA: TGTGCCAGCAGCTCTACAGATACGCAGTATTTT. Amino acids: CASSSTDTQYF. This chain connects TRBV5-4 to TRBJ2-3, with D uncertain. This CDR3 spans 11 amino acids. Trimming cost V 3 bases and J 3 bases, with 2 bases left between them. The germline gives CDR1 SGHNT, CDR2 YYREEE (reference sequence).

The rearrangement joins TRBV28 to TRBJ2-7, with 11 bases aligning to TRBD1. The germline V gene has CDR1 MDHEN and CDR2 SYDVKM. The V and J ends lost 6 bases and 7 bases, in that order; junction bases with no gene match: 8. The CDR3 consists of 14 residues. CDR3 loop: CASSVPGQGDEQYF. In DNA, the CDR3 is TGTGCCAGCAGCGTCCCGGGACAGGGGGATGAGCAGTACTTC. Full variable domain (remainder filled in from reference TRBV28 and TRBJ2-7): DVKVTQSSRYLVKRTGEKVFLECVQDMDHENMFWYRQDPGLGLRLIYFSYDVKMKEKGDIPEGYSVSREKKERFSLILESASTNQTSMYLCASSVPGQGDEQYFGPGTRLTVT.

The chain recombines TRBV15 with TRBJ1-5; 9 bases map to TRBD1. The ends lost 8 bases at V and 0 bases at J; junction bases unmatched: 11. This CDR3 contains 17 residues. Germline loops: CDR1 LNHNV, CDR2 YYDKDF (reference sequence). This CDR3 reads CATRGQGKSYSNQPQHF. The CDR3 region has the DNA TGTGCCACCCGAGGACAGGGGAAATCGTATAGCAATCAGCCCCAGCATTTT.

The CDR3 here is CASSERRTERHEQYF. CDR3 DNA: TGTGCCAGCAGTGAACGGAGGACAGAAAGACACGAGCAGTACTTC. The rearrangement joins TRBV6-4 to TRBJ2-7; D is possibly TRBD1 (6 bases). The germline CDR1 and CDR2 sequences are MRHNA and SNTAGT. This CDR3 comprises 15 residues. With 3 bases removed from V and 5 bases from J, the gap between germline ends came to 17 bases.

The V gene is TRBV28, the J gene TRBJ1-5, with 8 positions matching TRBD1. CDR3 length: 17 amino acids. Germline trimming cut 6 bases from V and 1 base from J; bases unmatched to any gene: 11. The germline V gene has CDR1 MDHEN and CDR2 SYDVKM. CDR3 nucleotide sequence: TGTGCCAGCAGGCCACCAGGGGGCGCCGGAAGCAATCAGCCCCAGCATTTT. Translating gives CASRPPGGAGSNQPQHF. Variable domain in full (rest from reference TRBV28 and TRBJ1-5): DVKVTQSSRYLVKRTGEKVFLECVQDMDHENMFWYRQDPGLGLRLIYFSYDVKMKEKGDIPEGYSVSREKKERFSLILESASTNQTSMYLCASRPPGGAGSNQPQHFGDGTRLSIL.

The chain combines TRBV19 with TRBJ1-1; D gene uncertain. The ends were cut back, 3 bases at V and 0 bases at J, with 5 bases in the middle. The CDR3 loop spans 13 amino acids. CDR1 is LNHDA and CDR2 is SQIVND in the germline V gene (reference sequence). The CDR3 here is CASSIRMNTEAFF. DNA for the CDR3: TGTGCCAGTAGTATTAGAATGAACACTGAAGCTTTCTTT.

V and J are TRBV7-9 and TRBJ2-7; D perhaps matches TRBD2 (6 bases). This CDR3 region has 12 residues. From germline, CDR1 is SEHNR and CDR2 FQNEAQ (reference sequence). Trimming cost V 5 bases and J 7 bases, with 12 bases left between them. CDR3 sequence (DNA): TGTGCCAGCAGCCGCGGGACGGGTGAGCAGTACTTC. This encodes CASSRGTGEQYF.

The chain couples TRBV10-1 to TRBJ2-7; no reliable D call. Germline CDR1 WNHNN, CDR2 SYGVQD (reference sequence). V was trimmed by 6 bases and J by 5 bases, leaving 14 bases between them. The length of the CDR3 is 13 residues. CDR3 region: CASSVSGVNEQYF. As DNA, the CDR3 is TGCGCCAGCAGCGTATCCGGAGTTAACGAGCAGTACTTC.

The chain couples TRBV5-8 to TRBJ2-2; no firm D call. This CDR3 spans 15 amino acids. V was clipped by 6 bases and J by 7 bases, with 19 bases between them. Germline CDR1 and CDR2: SGHTS and YDEGEE. CDR3 protein: CASTFPKVGGGELFF. CDR3 bases: TGTGCCAGCACCTTCCCGAAAGTAGGCGGCGGGGAGCTGTTTTTT.

The chain links TRBV14 to TRBJ2-2, with 12 bases aligning to TRBD2. CDR1 SGHDN and CDR2 FVKESK come from the germline V gene. There are 17 residues in the CDR3. The junction had 5 bases not matched to a gene; V was cut back by 1 base and J by 5 bases. This CDR3 is CASSQGLAGVRTGELFF. As DNA, the CDR3 is TGTGCCAGCAGCCAAGGACTAGCGGGAGTCAGGACCGGGGAGCTGTTTTTT. The full variable domain, completed using reference TRBV14 and TRBJ2-2, is EAGVTQFPSHSVIEKGQTVTLRCDPISGHDNLYWYRRVMGKEIKFLLHFVKESKQDESGMPNNRFLAERTGGTYSTLKVQPAELEDSGVYFCASSQGLAGVRTGELFFGEGSRLTVL.

The gene calls are TRBV4-1 and TRBJ2-7, with 7 nucleotides matching TRBD2. Trimming took 4 bases from V and 5 from J; bases not matched to a gene: 5. This CDR3 is built from 13 residues. Germline CDR1 and CDR2: MGHRA and YSYEKL. CDR3 bases: TGCGCCAGCAGCCCCCGACTAGCAGACGAGCAGTACTTC. It codes for CASSPRLADEQYF.

This chain joins TRBV5-4 and TRBJ2-7, with 10 positions matching TRBD1. Trimming cost V 4 bases and J 0 bases; bases outside gene matches: 7. The germline gives CDR1 SGHNT, CDR2 YYREEE (reference sequence). The CDR3 totals 16 residues. The DNA of the CDR3 is TGTGCCAGCAGCCCGGACAGGGGGAGAAGCTCCTACGAGCAGTACTTC. Translating gives CASSPDRGRSSYEQYF.

In DNA, the CDR3 is TGTGCCAGCTCACCGTCGACTACACCTATCAGATACAATGAGCAGTTCTTC. Encoded protein: CASSPSTTPIRYNEQFF. The chain couples TRBV18 to TRBJ2-1; D perhaps matches TRBD2 (5 bases). V lost 3 bases, J lost 4 bases, and 19 bases lay in between. The V gene's germline CDR1 is KGHSH and CDR2 LQKENI. This CDR3 region has 17 residues.

V is TRBV18 and J is TRBJ1-1, with D unclear. Germline V gene data show CDR1 as KGHSH and CDR2 as LQKENI. The CDR3 consists of 13 residues. V gave up 1 base and J gave up 3 bases, with 6 bases separating them. The CDR3 DNA follows: TGTGCCAGCTCACCACGTGTGGACACTGAAGCTTTCTTT. It encodes CASSPRVDTEAFF.

The V and J genes are TRBV6-5 and TRBJ2-7; D uncertain. The CDR3 covers 12 residues. The V and J ends lost 4 bases and 2 bases respectively, with 6 bases between them. Germline CDR1 and CDR2: MNHEY and SVGAGI. The CDR3 DNA reads TGTGCCAGCAGTTCTTCCGCCTACGAGCAGTACTTC. This sequence encodes CASSSSAYEQYF.

In this sample, this clone turned up once. The CDR3 nucleotides read TGTGCCAGCAGTTACGGGGGTCGCTATGGCTACACCTTC. Translation gives CASSYGGRYGYTF. The gene calls are TRBV6-5 and TRBJ1-2; the D gene is possibly TRBD1 (5 bases). Germline loops: CDR1 MNHEY, CDR2 SVGAGI. V was shortened by 2 bases and J by 4 bases, with 8 bases between the two germline ends. This CDR3 spans 13 amino acids.

The chain employs TRBV29-1 and TRBJ2-1, with D maybe TRBD2 (5 bases). The CDR3 sequence is 14 residues long. V was clipped by 6 bases and J by 8 bases, with 20 bases between them. CDR1 is SQVTM and CDR2 is ANQGSEA in the germline V gene. The CDR3 coding sequence is TGCAGCGTCCCCCTCGAGCTAGCTTGGGATGAGCAGTTCTTC. Protein: CSVPLELAWDEQFF.

This rearrangement joins TRBV4-3 to TRBJ2-7; possible D gene TRBD1, 7 bases. V was pared by 2 bases and J by 3 bases, with 17 bases between. The CDR3 totals 16 residues. Germline-derived CDR1 and CDR2 are LGHNA and YSLEER. In nucleotides, the CDR3 is TGCGCCAGCAGCCAAAGCCTCGACAGGGAGGTCTACGAGCAGTACTTC. It is translated as CASSQSLDREVYEQYF.

This chain links TRBV7-9 with TRBJ2-2, with D maybe TRBD1 (6 bases). The ends were cut back, 5 bases at V and 5 bases at J, with 9 bases in the middle. This CDR3 is 13 amino acids long. Germline CDR1 reads SEHNR; CDR2 reads FQNEAQ (reference sequence). CDR3 amino acids: CASSTQGTGELFF. The CDR3, as DNA: TGTGCCAGCAGCACACAGGGAACCGGGGAGCTGTTTTTT.

This clone was recorded once. V is TRBV28 and J is TRBJ1-3; 7 bases are shared with TRBD1. Germline CDR1 reads MDHEN; CDR2 reads SYDVKM. This CDR3 contains 13 residues. V lost 6 bases, J lost 7 bases, and 6 bases stayed unmatched. The CDR3 reads CASRSRGRNTIYF. For the CDR3, the DNA is TGTGCCAGCAGATCCAGGGGGAGGAACACCATATATTTT.